The entry below describes one T cell receptor (beta chain). Germline CDR1 and CDR2: MNHEY and SMNVEV (reference sequence). The V segment lost 3 bases and the J segment 5 bases; nucleotides outside the gene matches: 6. The CDR3 spans 16 residues. The data belong to a study of blood T cell repertoires in COVID-19. In the original analysis: Quantification of nucleated cells was approximated via reference gene primer amplification. Sequenced by immunoSEQ multiplex PCR; TCRdb stores in-frame clones only, minus some. The V and J calls and the clone size are those of that table, but D and trimming were determined from the DNA. The table has around 190,000 clones, 83% seen once.

The rearrangement links TRBV27 to TRBJ2-2, with 10 bases matching TRBD2. The sequence came from a human donor in a cohort sampled during active COVID-19. Specimen: peripheral blood. CDR3 DNA: TGTGCCAGCAGTTTCTCTAGCGGGAGAGGGACCGGGGAGCTGTTTTTT. Translating it yields CASSFSSGRGTGELFF.